The subject of this entry is one T cell receptor beta chain. Antigen: not known. V dropped 3 bases and J dropped 3; count of bases not matched to a gene: 2. CDR1 and CDR2 (germline): MNHEY, SMNVEV (reference sequence). The CDR3 consists of 16 residues. Using immunoSEQ multiplex PCR, the repertoire was profiled, and TCRdb retains in-frame clones only, with some absent. The sample lists over 2 million clones; 85% to 95% were seen once. The entry originates in a study of shared clonotypes between healthy human individuals. Findings and limits, study-wide: Inspection by rarefaction showed sorted-subset sequencing to be incomplete despite large depth.

The receptor was isolated from a man younger than 35 in good health. The sequenced material came from naive CD4+ T cells sorted from blood. The subset was: CD45RA+ positively selected. The chain uses TRBV27 and TRBJ2-1; 13 nucleotides match TRBD2. CDR3 nucleotides: TGTGCCAGCAGTTTTCGACTAGCGGGAGGCTACAATGAGCAGTTCTTC. Translation: CASSFRLAGGYNEQFF.